This entry lists 8 T cell receptor beta chains sequenced from one sample in a study of blood T cell repertoires in COVID-19. The assay was immunoSEQ multiplex PCR, and TCRdb's table has in-frame clones only and misses some. The repertoire includes about 220,000 clones, more than 75% of them detected once, and over 1.5% sits in the top ten. Sequencing was done on a sample of peripheral blood. The receptors were gathered from a middle-aged man with active or convalescent COVID-19.

The V call is TRBV20-1, the J call TRBJ2-1; 9 bases are shared with TRBD2. Germline V gene data show CDR1 as DFQATT and CDR2 as SNEGSKA (reference sequence). Trimming cost V 3 bases and J 7 bases; bases outside gene matches: 22. The CDR3 sequence is 19 residues long. CDR3 nucleotides: TGCAGTGCTAGTACCCTATTAGGCGGGGGGGCCGATGGAGGAAATGAGCAGTTCTTC. Translation: CSASTLLGGGADGGNEQFF.

This clone came up a few times. This chain uses TRBV18 with TRBJ1-4; weak D call: TRBD1 (6 bases). Trimming took 3 bases from V and 0 from J, leaving 8 bases between them. CDR1 is KGHSH and CDR2 is LQKENI in the germline V gene. The CDR3 consists of 15 residues. The CDR3 sequence: CASSPDSSTNEKLFF. CDR3 DNA: TGTGCCAGCTCACCGGACAGTTCAACTAATGAAAAACTGTTTTTT.

This clone was detected once. J is TRBJ2-3 and V is TRBV6-6; 7 bases align to TRBD1. V was clipped by 2 bases and J by 14 bases; unmatched bases: 7. This CDR3 has 12 amino acids. Germline V gene data show CDR1 as MNHNY and CDR2 as SVGAGI (reference sequence). This chain's CDR3 is CASSYDRAFRYF. CDR3 DNA: TGTGCCAGCAGTTACGACAGGGCTTTTCGGTATTTT.

V and J are TRBV11-2 and TRBJ1-1; D perhaps matches TRBD1 (6 bases). The V gene's germline CDR1 is SGHAT and CDR2 FQNNGV. The length of the CDR3 is 15 residues. The V end lost 4 bases, the J end lost 0 bases, and 12 bases lay between the germline ends. The CDR3 DNA is TGTGCCAGCAGCTCCTCAGGGGCTCTGAACACTGAAGCTTTCTTT. Its translation: CASSSSGALNTEAFF.

This clone has just one count. The chain is built from TRBV5-1 and TRBJ2-5; D unresolved. This CDR3 has 12 amino acids. Trimming pared 1 base from V and 3 bases from J, leaving 4 bases between. Germline CDR1 SGHRS, CDR2 YFSETQ. CDR3 protein: CASSLPEETQYF. DNA of the CDR3: TGCGCCAGCAGCTTGCCGGAAGAGACCCAGTACTTC.

The CDR3 bases are TGTGCCAGCAGCACACGACAGGGAGGTCAAGAGACCCAGTACTTC. This gives the protein CASSTRQGGQETQYF. This chain uses TRBV3-1 (or the pseudogene TRBV3-2) with TRBJ2-5; D perhaps matches TRBD1 (7 bases). The germline gives CDR1 LGHDT, CDR2 YNNKEL (reference sequence). V lost 5 bases, J lost 2 bases, and 15 bases lay in between. The CDR3 is made up of 15 amino acids.

This chain uses TRBV7-3 with TRBJ2-3, with TRBD2 as a possible D gene (6 bases). Looked up from germline, CDR1 is SGHTA and CDR2 is FQGTGA. There are 14 residues in the CDR3. The V end was cut by 2 bases, the J end by 2 bases, with 8 bases between. The CDR3 sequence is CASSLGLNTDTQYF. CDR3 DNA: TGTGCCAGCAGCTTAGGACTAAACACAGATACGCAGTATTTT.

A few counts support this clone. V usage is TRBV19 and J usage is TRBJ1-2; D may be TRBD1 (5 bases). The V end was cut by 0 bases, the J end by 5 bases, with 16 bases between. CDR1 is LNHDA and CDR2 is SQIVND in the germline V gene (reference sequence). The CDR3 totals 16 residues. Written as DNA, the CDR3 is TGTGCCAGTAGTATAGAGGCAGGGCTCCCATGGTATGGCTACACCTTC. Translating it yields CASSIEAGLPWYGYTF.